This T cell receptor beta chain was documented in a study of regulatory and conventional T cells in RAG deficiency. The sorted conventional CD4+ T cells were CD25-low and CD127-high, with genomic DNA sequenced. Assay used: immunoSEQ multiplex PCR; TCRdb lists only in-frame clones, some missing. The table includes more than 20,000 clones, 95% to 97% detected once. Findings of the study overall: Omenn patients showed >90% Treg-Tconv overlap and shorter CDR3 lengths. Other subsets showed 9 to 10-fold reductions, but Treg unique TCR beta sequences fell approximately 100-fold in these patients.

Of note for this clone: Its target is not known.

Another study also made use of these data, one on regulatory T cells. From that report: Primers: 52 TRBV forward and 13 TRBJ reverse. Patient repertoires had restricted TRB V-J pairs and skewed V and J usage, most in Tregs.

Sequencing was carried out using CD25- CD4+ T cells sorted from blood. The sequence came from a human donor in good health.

CDR3 region: CASSVGTSGYNEQFF. DNA for the CDR3: TGTGCCAGCAGCGTGGGGACTAGCGGATACAATGAGCAGTTCTTC. The chain combines TRBV11-2 with TRBJ2-1; 11 bases agree with TRBD2. CDR1 is SGHAT, CDR2 FQNNGV, per germline. With 5 bases clipped from V and 4 bases from J, the junction kept 4 bases outside the gene matches. This CDR3 has 15 amino acids.